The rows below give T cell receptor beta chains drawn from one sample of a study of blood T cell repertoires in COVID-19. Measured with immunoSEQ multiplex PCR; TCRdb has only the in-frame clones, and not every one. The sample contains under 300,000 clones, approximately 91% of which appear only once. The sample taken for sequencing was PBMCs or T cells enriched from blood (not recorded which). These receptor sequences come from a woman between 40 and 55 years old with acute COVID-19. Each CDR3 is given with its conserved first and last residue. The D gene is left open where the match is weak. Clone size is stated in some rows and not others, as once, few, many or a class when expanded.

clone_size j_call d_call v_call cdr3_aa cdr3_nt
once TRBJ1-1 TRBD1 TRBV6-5 CASSYSQGAGSEAFF TGTGCCAGCAGTTACTCCCAGGGGGCAGGGTCTGAAGCTTTCTTT
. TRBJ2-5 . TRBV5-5 CASSLYVQETQYF TGTGCCAGCAGCTTATATGTCCAAGAGACCCAGTACTTC
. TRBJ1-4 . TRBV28 CASSTTPAGGEKLFF TGTGCCAGCAGTACTACGCCCGCGGGGGGGGAAAAACTGTTTTTT
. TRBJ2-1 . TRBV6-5 CASSTSIEQFF TGTGCCAGCAGTACTAGCATAGAGCAGTTCTTC
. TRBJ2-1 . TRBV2 CASSEAMTRGEQFF TGTGCCAGCAGTGAGGCTATGACCCGGGGTGAGCAGTTCTTC
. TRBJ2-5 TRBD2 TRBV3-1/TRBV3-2 CASSTRTSGGPGAQYF TGTGCCAGCAGCACCCGGACTAGCGGGGGACCGGGGGCCCAGTACTTC
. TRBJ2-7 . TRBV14 CASSRGERGYEQYF TGTGCCAGCAGCCGGGGGGAACGGGGCTACGAGCAGTACTTC
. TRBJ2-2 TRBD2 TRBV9 CASSPGTRGTGELFF TGTGCCAGCAGCCCCGGGACTAGGGGGACCGGGGAGCTGTTTTTT
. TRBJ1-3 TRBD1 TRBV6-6 CASSYSTGAVGNTIYF TGTGCCAGCAGTTACTCAACAGGGGCGGTGGGAAACACCATATATTTT
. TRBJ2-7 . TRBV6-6 CASSYSQNWRIHEQYF TGTGCCAGCAGTTACTCCCAGAATTGGAGGATCCACGAGCAGTACTTC
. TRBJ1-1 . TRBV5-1 CASSPYRGDTEAFF TGCGCCAGCAGCCCCTACCGGGGGGACACTGAAGCTTTCTTT
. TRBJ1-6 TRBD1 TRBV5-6 CASSLGGGWNSPLHF TGTGCCAGCAGCTTAGGAGGGGGCTGGAATTCACCCCTCCACTTT
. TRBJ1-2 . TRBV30 CAWNEVGYTF TGTGCCTGGAATGAGGTTGGCTACACCTTC
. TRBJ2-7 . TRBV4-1 CASSQYTNYEQYF TGCGCCAGCAGCCAGTACACCAACTACGAGCAGTACTTC
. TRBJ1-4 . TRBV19 CASSIWGREEKLFF TGTGCCAGTAGTATATGGGGGCGGGAGGAAAAACTGTTTTTT
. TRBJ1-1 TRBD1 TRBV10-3 CAIRQPGQGVTEAFF TGTGCCATCAGGCAACCGGGACAGGGGGTTACTGAAGCTTTCTTT
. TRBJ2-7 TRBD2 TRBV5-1 CASSREGGYEQYF TGCGCCAGCAGCCGGGAGGGGGGCTACGAGCAGTACTTC
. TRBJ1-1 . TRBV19 CASSPPLNRPRTEAFF TGTGCCAGTAGTCCCCCCCTCAACAGGCCGAGGACTGAAGCTTTCTTT
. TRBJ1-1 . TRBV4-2 CASSQDPGRMNTEAFF TGTGCCAGCAGCCAAGATCCAGGGCGCATGAACACTGAAGCTTTCTTT
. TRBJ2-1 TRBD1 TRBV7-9 CASSFDWQGDNEQFF TGTGCCAGCAGCTTCGATTGGCAGGGGGACAATGAGCAGTTCTTC
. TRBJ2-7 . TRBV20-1 CSGARHYEQYF TGCAGTGGGGCGCGACACTACGAGCAGTACTTC
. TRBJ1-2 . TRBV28 CASTERGILYGYTF TGTGCCAGCACCGAAAGGGGAATCCTCTATGGCTACACCTTC
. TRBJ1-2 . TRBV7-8 CASSLGVPSYGYTF TGTGCCAGCAGCTTAGGCGTACCGAGCTATGGCTACACCTTC
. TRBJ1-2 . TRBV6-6 CASSPHHGSGGGYGYTF TGTGCCAGCAGTCCCCACCATGGGAGTGGGGGCGGCTATGGCTACACCTTC
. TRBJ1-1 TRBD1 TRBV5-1 CASRLGTKQGKEAFF TGCGCCAGCAGGCTAGGAACCAAACAGGGGAAGGAAGCTTTCTTT
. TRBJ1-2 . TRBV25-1 CASSETDRYGYTF TGTGCCAGCAGTGAAACGGACAGATATGGCTACACCTTC
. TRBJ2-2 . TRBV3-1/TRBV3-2 CASSPVGWEAPGELFF TGTGCCAGCAGCCCCGTCGGGTGGGAGGCTCCCGGGGAGCTGTTTTTT
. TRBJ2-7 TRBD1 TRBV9 CASSRGQENEQYF TGTGCCAGCAGCCGGGGACAGGAGAACGAGCAGTACTTC
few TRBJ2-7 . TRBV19 CASPGRGNGGYEQYF TGTGCCAGTCCCGGTAGGGGGAATGGCGGCTACGAGCAGTACTTC
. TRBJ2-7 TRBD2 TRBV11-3 CASSLSTSGKGEQYF TGTGCCAGCAGCTTAAGCACTAGCGGGAAGGGTGAGCAGTACTTC
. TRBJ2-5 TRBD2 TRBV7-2 CASRRTSDQETQYF TGTGCCAGCAGACGGACTAGCGATCAAGAGACCCAGTACTTC
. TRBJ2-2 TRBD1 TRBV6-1 CASSETGVITGELFF TGTGCCAGCAGTGAGACAGGGGTCATCACCGGGGAGCTGTTTTTT
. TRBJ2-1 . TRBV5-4 CASSLDRAGYNEQFF TGTGCCAGCAGCCTCGACAGGGCGGGGTACAATGAGCAGTTCTTC
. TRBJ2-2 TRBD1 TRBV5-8 CASSRGQGVPGELFF TGTGCCAGCAGCCGTGGACAGGGGGTCCCCGGGGAGCTGTTTTTT
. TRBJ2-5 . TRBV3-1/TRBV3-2 CASSPLEGEETQYF TGTGCCAGCAGCCCTCTTGAGGGAGAGGAGACCCAGTACTTC
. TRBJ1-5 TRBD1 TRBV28 CASSKGTVREPQHF TGTGCCAGCAGCAAAGGGACAGTGAGGGAGCCCCAGCATTTT
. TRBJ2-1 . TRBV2 CASSEAHTEFGPPYNEQFF TGTGCCAGCAGTGAAGCGCACACAGAATTCGGTCCCCCCTACAATGAGCAGTTCTTC
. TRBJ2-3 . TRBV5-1 CASSLGDSSDGDTQYF TGCGCCAGCAGCTTGGGTGATTCTAGCGACGGAGATACGCAGTATTTT
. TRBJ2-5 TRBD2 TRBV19 CASSDPGTSGKETQYF TGTGCCAGTTCCGATCCCGGGACTAGCGGTAAAGAGACCCAGTACTTC
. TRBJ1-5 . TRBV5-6 CASSLRGASGQPQHF TGTGCCAGCAGCTTGCGGGGGGCTTCTGGACAGCCCCAGCATTTT
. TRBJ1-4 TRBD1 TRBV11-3 CASSEGQTREKLFF TGTGCCAGCAGCGAGGGACAGACTCGTGAAAAACTGTTTTTT
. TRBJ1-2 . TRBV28 CASSFEGGYTF TGTGCCAGCAGTTTTGAGGGCGGCTACACCTTC
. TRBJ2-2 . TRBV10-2 CASSHDSVTGELFF TGCGCCAGCAGTCACGACTCAGTCACCGGGGAGCTGTTTTTT
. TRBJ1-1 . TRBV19 CASSTQGNTEAFF TGTGCCAGTAGTACACAGGGAAACACTGAAGCTTTCTTT
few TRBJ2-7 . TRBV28 CATATYYEQYF TGTGCCACCGCCACTTACTACGAGCAGTACTTC
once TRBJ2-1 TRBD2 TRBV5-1 CASSPTSGGPYNEQFF TGCGCCAGCAGCCCAACTAGCGGGGGACCCTACAATGAGCAGTTCTTC
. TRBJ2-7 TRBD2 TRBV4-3 CASSQDRGGRGVHEQYF TGCGCCAGCAGCCAAGACAGAGGCGGGAGAGGAGTTCACGAGCAGTACTTC
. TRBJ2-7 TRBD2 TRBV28 CASSFTGGGPYEQYF TGTGCCAGCAGTTTTACGGGGGGGGGCCCTTACGAGCAGTACTTC
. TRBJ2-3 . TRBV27 CASSSLWETTSTDTQYF TGTGCCAGCAGTTCCCTTTGGGAGACAACTAGCACAGATACGCAGTATTTT
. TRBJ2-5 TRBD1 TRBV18 CASSHGQGQETQYF TGTGCCAGCTCACATGGACAGGGCCAAGAGACCCAGTACTTC
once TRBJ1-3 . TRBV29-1 CSAPGQPVFSSGNTIYF TGCAGCGCCCCAGGTCAGCCTGTTTTTAGCTCTGGAAACACCATATATTTT
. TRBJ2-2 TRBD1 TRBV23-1 CASSQSRQGVRGGLTGELFF TGCGCCAGCAGTCAATCCCGACAGGGGGTTAGGGGGGGCCTCACCGGGGAGCTGTTTTTT
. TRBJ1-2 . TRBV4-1 CASSQDGSLNYGYTF TGCGCCAGCAGCCAAGACGGGTCGCTTAACTATGGCTACACCTTC
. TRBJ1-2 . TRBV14 CASSQEQGGDGYTF TGTGCCAGCAGCCAAGAACAAGGAGGAGATGGCTACACCTTC